This TCR beta chain stems from a study of radiation and T cells in renal cell carcinoma. Overall study results and limits: Pretreatment tumor biopsies were lacking, so baseline clonotypes are unknown. Top tumor clonotypes rose in blood 2 weeks post-radiation, then contracted.

Time point in this sample: baseline pretreatment blood. The treatment denotes: 15 Gy SBRT to primary tumor, nephrectomy 4 weeks later. After SBRT, blood was collected at 2 and 4 weeks, plus baseline. V lost 10 bases and J lost 4; bases outside the gene matches: 15. The length of the CDR3 is 16 residues. The V gene's germline CDR1 is LNHDA and CDR2 SQIVND (reference sequence). Clones were sequenced by immunoSEQ multiplex PCR, and TCRdb holds only the in-frame ones, with some missing. The table lists more than 95,000 clones, roughly four fifths of them singletons, with less than 3.5% in the top ten. About this clone itself: The antigen is unknown.

The sequence derives from a woman aged 55-69 years with renal cell carcinoma. J is TRBJ1-2 and V is TRBV19, with 10 bases aligning to TRBD1. Sequenced here: blood, sampled from a patient whose treatment included radiotherapy and nephrectomy. CDR3 in DNA: TGTGCCACCTCCAAGGGGGGACAGGGGTCGGGCTATGGCTACACCTTC. Amino acid sequence: CATSKGGQGSGYGYTF.